This T cell receptor (beta chain) emerged from a study of shared clonotypes between healthy human individuals (dated by TCRdb to the early 2020s). Some background on the complete study: A couple of women and a few men aged 18 to 49 years were included in the cohort. Each donor's leukapheresis produced roughly between roughly 0.85 and 10 billion PBMCs. Blood TCR repertoires of a handful of healthy adults were deeply sequenced to estimate repertoire size and the extent of clonotype sharing between individuals. To increase sequencing depth and limit assay-specific biases, different laboratories used diverse techniques to prepare libraries and sequence TCR repertoires. Per donor, three plates each were used for CD4 naive and CD4 memory, two for CD8 naive, and one for CD8 memory. Points the paper makes about the study in general: Pairwise subsampling indicated that sequencing depth was expected to affect the degree of clonotype sharing among donors. Only blood was sampled, and tissue TCR repertoires likely differ from those in blood. Larger estimated clonotype richness was generally found for naive subsets than for memory subsets. The genetic and exposure-history diversity represented was limited by the small number of donors. Roughly 5% of naive CD4, 3.5% of naive CD8, roughly 2.4% of memory CD4, and 0.35% to 0.5% of memory CD8 clonotypes were shared across a few donors. Even with the large sequencing depth, rarefaction of the sorted-subset datasets indicated that sequencing was incomplete. Higher generation probabilities were observed for clonotypes shared by all four sorted-subset donors than for non-shared clonotypes.

A note on this clone: Its antigen is not yet known. Within one base of it there is no much larger clone, and no base qualities were kept.

Using the deep immunoSEQ assay, multiplex PCR amplified TCR CDR3 regions from genomic DNA. For each cell subset, the extracted genomic DNA was distributed evenly across all wells of several immunoSEQ 96-well plates, and each plate served as one replicate. For sorted subsets, each replicate PCR was loaded with around 200 ng genomic DNA, equivalent to roughly 30,000 T cell genomes. Purified libraries were quantified with a Qubit 3.0 fluorometer, sized on a Bioanalyzer 2100, and re-quantified with the KAPA Library Quantification kit. Every immunoSEQ 96-well plate was sequenced on a separate single-read 150-cycle Illumina NextSeq 550 flow cell. The published analysis was carried out like this. Because the immunoSEQ output held only junctional sequences and lacked quality scores, the filtering could not match the filtering applied to full-length reads. Sequences were annotated with PyIR, a Python wrapper for IgBLAST v1.9, using IMGT germline references to assign V/J genes and CDR3. Reads with weak V/J assignments (E-value above 1e-6), missing CDR3, stop codons, out-of-frame junctions, or ambiguous translated residues were removed. V3J clonotypes were defined as sequences sharing the same inferred V gene, J gene, and CDR3 amino acid sequence. To compute the percentage overlap between repertoires, the number of shared unique clonotypes was divided by the size of the smaller repertoire. Richness of each repertoire was evaluated using RTK rarefaction, the Chao1 estimator, and Recon v2.1 estimates of unobserved clonotypes. OLGA was used to compute generation probabilities for all TCRbeta clonotypes that the gDNA method yielded from a few donors. As stored in TCRdb, this immuneACCESS dataset retains in-frame rearrangements with V and J assigned. A fraction of the clones does not appear; measured against another copy, unresolved V genes explain less than half of the discrepancy, and the remainder lacks a known reason. That table supplies the V and J calls and clone size; D and trimming were determined from the DNA. In this sample the table shows approximately 2,200,000 clones, more than 85% of which occur a single time. The top ten clonotypes cover 1.5% to 2% of the sample.

The CDR3, cysteine through phenylalanine, is 15 amino acids long. Just the 45-base CDR3 DNA is kept, in frame starting at base 1. V lost 7 bases and J lost 5 bases, and the count of bases not matched to a germline gene is 13. CDR1 is given as MNHNS and CDR2 as SASEGT, both from the germline V gene. CD8 naive samples consisted of CD45RO-negative cells that were positively selected for CCR7, yielding a CD45RA+CCR7+ population without TemRA cells. Donors were healthy HIV-negative adults with no recently reported acute infections or vaccinations. Only Caucasian adults living in Nashville, Tennessee, USA were represented among the donors. Blood was collected by leukapheresis, and PBMCs were isolated by Ficoll-Histopaque density gradient centrifugation and then cryopreserved in liquid nitrogen vapor phase. Analytical flow cytometry was used to check the purity and quantity of each magnetically sorted T cell population. Each sorted fraction had its genomic DNA isolated and then quantified by UV absorbance on a Nanodrop 2000c.

This sequence was found in a man between 18 and 35 years old in good health. Some clones in this sample may be carry-over from other donors' samples. The sample taken for sequencing was naive CD8+ T cells from PBMCs. This sample's cell subset or site label indicates: CD45RA+CCR7+. The V and J genes are TRBV6-1 and TRBJ1-1; TRBD1 agrees with 7 junctional bases. In nucleotides, the sequence is TGTGCCAGCAACAGAGGGGCAGGGGGAGTGACTGAAGCTTTCTTT. Its protein is CASNRGAGGVTEAFF.